This T cell receptor beta chain was recorded in a study of T cells expressing NK-cell markers. Background on the study: Sorted CD3+CD56+NKG2C+, CD3+CD56+NKG2C- and CD3+CD56-NKG2C+ T cells supplied TCR beta repertoires.

TCRdb processed the 5' RACE reads again and assigns one entry to each CDR3 protein, with no DNA. Its listing shows 550,000 to 600,000 distinct CDR3 sequences. Notes on this clonotype: Its specificity is not known.

The CDR3 length is 19 residues. General observations from the study: The dominant NKG2C+ clonotypes represented roughly 1.0-7.5% of CD8+ T cells in six or seven donors.

The sequence was obtained from a man younger than 35 in good health. The sequencing input was blood T cells: a sorted CD56 or NKG2C T cell subset, CD4+ or CD8+ T cells, or bulk PBMC T cells (not recorded which). The chain links TRBV12-2 to TRBJ2-7; lacking DNA, the TRBD1 call made by TCRdb goes unchecked. TRBV12-2 is deemed a pseudogene. The CDR3 is CASRLVDRISWTGTYEQYF.